This T cell receptor beta chain was sequenced in a study of blood T cell repertoires in COVID-19. Study-wide context: The origin of the acute and convalescent COVID-19 samples was the United States, Italy and Spain. PBMCs, B-cell-depleted T cells, or T cells provided the cDNA or gDNA that made up the material.

V lost 0 bases, J lost 4 bases, and 13 bases lay in between. Germline lookup yields CDR1 SGHTA and CDR2 FQGNSA. This CDR3 spans 16 amino acids. Original processing methods: Quantification of nucleated cells was approximated via reference gene primer amplification. Produced via immunoSEQ multiplex PCR; TCRdb's table is partial and in-frame only. V and J calls plus clone size are reproduced from that table; the DNA served to infer D and trimming. The sample yields 130,000 or so clones, around 89% seen once. The chain uses TRBV7-2 and TRBJ1-3, with D unresolved. The specimen sequenced was peripheral blood. The sequence derives from a man between 70 and 80 years old with active COVID-19. The CDR3 coding sequence is TGTGCCAGCAGCTTAGCGATCGGAGGGCCCGGAAACACCATATATTTT. Translating it yields CASSLAIGGPGNTIYF. Complete variable domain (other parts from reference TRBV7-2 and TRBJ1-3): GAGVSQSPSNKVTEKGKDVELRCDPISGHTALYWYRQSLGQGLEFLIYFQGNSAPDKSGLPSDRFSAERTGGSVSTLTIQRTQQEDSAVYLCASSLAIGGPGNTIYFGEGSWLTVV.